Below, 28 T cell receptor beta chains from the same sample are listed, as sequenced in a study of blood T cell repertoires in COVID-19. Profiled with immunoSEQ multiplex PCR; TCRdb holds only in-frame clones, not every one. The profile shows about 140,000 clones, more than 60% of them singletons. Sequenced input: peripheral blood. Receptors originate from a man aged 50 to 59 with acute or convalescent COVID-19.

The chain couples TRBV7-8 to TRBJ1-5, with 12 positions matching TRBD1. V was clipped by 3 bases and J by 6 bases; unmatched bases: 3. This CDR3 is 15 amino acids long. Germline CDR1 is SGHVS and CDR2 is FQNEAQ. The CDR3 loop is CASSLGQGAGQPQHF. In nucleotides, the CDR3 is TGTGCCAGCAGCTTGGGACAGGGGGCGGGTCAGCCCCAGCATTTT. The full variable domain, completed using reference TRBV7-8 and TRBJ1-5, is GAGVSQSPRYKVAKRGQDVALRCDPISGHVSLFWYQQALGQGPEFLTYFQNEAQLDKSGLPSDRFFAERPEGSVSTLKIQRTQQEDSAVYLCASSLGQGAGQPQHFGDGTRLSIL.

This sequence joins TRBV3-1 (or the pseudogene TRBV3-2) and TRBJ1-6; no clear D gene. The CDR3 totals 20 residues. Trimming pared 7 bases from V and 3 bases from J, leaving 28 bases between. In germline, CDR1 is LGHDT, CDR2 YNNKEL (reference sequence). CDR3 protein: CASTGGARLLDRDYNSPLHF. CDR3 in DNA: TGTGCCAGCACGGGCGGCGCAAGATTATTGGATCGGGACTATAATTCACCCCTCCACTTT.

The V call is TRBV24-1, the J call TRBJ1-5; D is perhaps TRBD1 (5 bases). Germline values: CDR1 KGHDR, CDR2 SFDVKD. V dropped 5 bases and J dropped 5 bases, with 12 bases sitting between them. CDR3 length equals 14 residues. CDR3 residues: CATSAGDRDQPQHF. Written as DNA, the CDR3 is TGTGCCACCAGTGCGGGGGACCGCGATCAGCCCCAGCATTTT.

The chain is built from TRBV5-1 and TRBJ2-3; 9 bases are shared with TRBD2. The germline V gene has CDR1 SGHRS and CDR2 YFSETQ. The CDR3 has 18 residues. V shed 0 bases, J shed 5 bases, and the junction held 13 bases outside the gene matches. CDR3 protein: CASSLADLAGSFGDTQYF. In nucleotides, the CDR3 is TGCGCCAGCAGCTTGGCCGATCTAGCGGGGTCTTTCGGAGATACGCAGTATTTT.

This clone was seen once. The rearrangement joins TRBV3-1 (or the pseudogene TRBV3-2) to TRBJ1-1; TRBD1 aligns across 10 bases. Trimming at V came to 5 bases and at J to 1 base, leaving 4 bases not matched to a gene. The CDR3 length is 15 residues. Germline V CDR1 and CDR2: LGHDT, YNNKEL (reference sequence). The DNA of the CDR3 is TGTGCCAGCAGCGATCGGACAGGGGGGAACACTGAAGCTTTCTTT. This translates into CASSDRTGGNTEAFF.

The rearrangement uses TRBV9 and TRBJ1-4, with TRBD1 as a possible D gene (5 bases). Trimming took off 7 bases at V and 7 bases at J, with 17 bases between the two ends. CDR1 is SGDLS, CDR2 YYNGEE, per germline. There are 14 residues in the CDR3. The CDR3 DNA sequence: TGTGCCAGCGGTTCAGGCGGGAGGGGTGAAAAACTGTTTTTT. As protein: CASGSGGRGEKLFF. Looking up the rest from reference TRBV9 and TRBJ1-4 gives the full variable domain: DSGVTQTPKHLITATGQRVTLRCSPRSGDLSVYWYQQSLDQGLQFLIQYYNGEERAKGNILERFSAQQFPDLHSELNLSSLELGDSALYFCASGSGGRGEKLFFGSGTQLSVL.

The J gene is TRBJ1-2, the V gene TRBV7-2; 9 nucleotides agree with TRBD1. There are 16 residues in the CDR3. Losses at the gene ends were 3 bases for V and 4 bases for J; bases not matched to a gene: 9. Looked up from germline, CDR1 is SGHTA and CDR2 is FQGNSA. CDR3: CASSFRGQGPSYGYTF. Written as DNA, the CDR3 is TGTGCCAGCAGCTTTCGAGGACAGGGGCCTAGCTATGGCTACACCTTC.

The chain combines TRBV7-3 with TRBJ2-2; weak D call: TRBD1 (6 bases). The germline CDR1 and CDR2 sequences are SGHTA and FQGTGA. The CDR3 is 13 residues long. Trimming took 4 bases from V and 7 from J, leaving 10 bases between them. CDR3 coding DNA: TGTGCCAGCAGCTCACAGGGAATCGGGGAGCTGTTTTTT. This translates into CASSSQGIGELFF.

The chain recombines TRBV10-1 with TRBJ2-3, with 8 bases fitting TRBD2. This CDR3 is 13 amino acids long. Looked up from germline, CDR1 is WNHNN and CDR2 is SYGVQD (reference sequence). The ends lost 9 bases at V and 1 base at J; junction bases unmatched: 3. The CDR3 DNA follows: TGCGCCAGTAATAGCGGGGGCACAGATACGCAGTATTTT. Amino acids: CASNSGGTDTQYF.

This rearrangement joins TRBV25-1 to TRBJ1-2, with D possibly TRBD1 on 6 matching bases. This CDR3 is built from 13 residues. CDR1 is MGHDK, CDR2 SYGVNS, per germline. Trimming stripped 3 bases from V and 4 bases from J, with 9 bases between. Here the CDR3 reads CASSDGTFYGYTF. The CDR3 DNA reads as TGTGCCAGCAGTGATGGGACATTCTATGGCTACACCTTC.

Regarding this clone: In the same sample, other DNA sequences code for this CDR3. J is TRBJ1-6 and V is TRBV27, with TRBD1 matching over 7 bases. CDR1 is MNHEY and CDR2 is SMNVEV in the germline V gene (reference sequence). With 2 bases clipped from V and 9 bases from J, the junction kept 4 bases outside the gene matches. The CDR3 totals 14 residues. CDR3 sequence (DNA): TGTGCCAGCAGTTTACAAGGGGGCGGTTCACCCCTCCACTTT. The encoded protein is CASSLQGGGSPLHF.

V gene TRBV7-2 combines with J gene TRBJ2-1; TRBD1 aligns across 8 bases. The CDR3 runs to 15 residues. Trimming cost V 2 bases and J 7 bases; bases outside gene matches: 7. The germline V gene has CDR1 SGHTA and CDR2 FQGNSA. The CDR3 reads CASSLSGRGPNEQFF. CDR3 nucleotides: TGTGCCAGCAGCTTATCGGGCAGGGGGCCGAATGAGCAGTTCTTC.

The chain has TRBV12-3 or TRBV12-4 and TRBJ1-2; D may be TRBD1 (6 bases). V shed 4 bases and J shed 8 bases, with 8 bases lying between them. There are 11 residues in the CDR3. The CDR3 nucleotides read TGTGCCAGCAGTTACAGGGAAGGCTACACCTTC. Protein product: CASSYREGYTF.

V gene TRBV19 combines with J gene TRBJ2-3, with 12 nucleotides matching TRBD2. Germline V gene lookup returns CDR1 LNHDA and CDR2 SQIVND (reference sequence). The CDR3 length is 15 residues. The ends lost 3 bases at V and 8 bases at J; junction bases unmatched: 6. The CDR3 loop reads CASSISSGGAGTQYF. The CDR3 nucleotides are TGTGCCAGTAGTATTTCTAGCGGGGGGGCTGGTACGCAGTATTTT.

The rearrangement links TRBV3-1 (or the pseudogene TRBV3-2) to TRBJ2-1; 9 bases align to TRBD1. The ends lost 3 bases at V and 8 bases at J; junction bases unmatched: 5. There are 14 residues in the CDR3. Germline CDR1 is LGHDT and CDR2 is YNNKEL (reference sequence). The CDR3 sequence is CASSQTWDRDEQFF. CDR3 in DNA: TGTGCCAGCAGCCAGACTTGGGACAGGGATGAGCAGTTCTTC.

V is TRBV30 and J is TRBJ2-4; a weak D match, TRBD1 (5 bases). The CDR3 runs to 13 residues. Germline CDR1 is GTSNPN and CDR2 is SVGIG (reference sequence). The ends were cut back, 2 bases at V and 9 bases at J, with 14 bases in the middle. The CDR3 here is CAWSFGQQAIQYF. The CDR3 DNA follows: TGTGCCTGGAGTTTCGGACAACAGGCCATTCAGTACTTC.

V and J are TRBV10-1 and TRBJ2-1; weak D call: TRBD2 (5 bases). Germline CDR1 is WNHNN and CDR2 is SYGVQD (reference sequence). V was trimmed by 2 bases and J by 5 bases, leaving 10 bases between them. This CDR3 region has 14 residues. CDR3 in amino acids: CASSEPGINNEQFF. The CDR3 coding sequence is TGCGCCAGCAGTGAGCCCGGGATAAACAATGAGCAGTTCTTC.

This clone was seen only a few times. The chain has TRBV5-1 and TRBJ1-2; TRBD1 agrees at 9 bases. Per germline, CDR1 SGHRS and CDR2 YFSETQ. The CDR3 extends over 15 amino acids. V trimming: 0 bases; J trimming: 7 bases; junction bases outside the gene matches: 7. The CDR3 spells CASSLEGQGRGGYTF. The CDR3 DNA reads as TGCGCCAGCAGCTTGGAGGGACAGGGAAGGGGTGGCTACACCTTC. Full variable domain (remainder filled in from reference TRBV5-1 and TRBJ1-2): KAGVTQTPRYLIKTRGQQVTLSCSPISGHRSVSWYQQTPGQGLQFLFEYFSETQRNKGNFPGRFSGRQFSNSRSEMNVSTLELGDSALYLCASSLEGQGRGGYTFGSGTRLTVV.

The chain combines TRBV6-5 with TRBJ2-2, with a weak D call TRBD1 (6 bases). The V end was cut by 2 bases, the J end by 3 bases, with 13 bases between. The V gene's germline CDR1 is MNHEY and CDR2 SVGAGI. The length of the CDR3 is 16 residues. CDR3 bases: TGTGCCAGCAGTTACGACCACACAGGGTACACCGGGGAGCTGTTTTTT. Encoded protein: CASSYDHTGYTGELFF.

This chain uses TRBV18 with TRBJ1-5; D unresolved. The V gene's germline CDR1 is KGHSH and CDR2 LQKENI. The CDR3 is 15 amino acids. V was pared by 2 bases and J by 2 bases, with 10 bases between. In nucleotides, the CDR3 is TGTGCCAGCTCACCAGCCGGGATCCGCAATCAGCCCCAGCATTTT. It codes for CASSPAGIRNQPQHF. The full variable domain, rest sourced from reference TRBV18 and TRBJ1-5, is NAGVMQNPRHLVRRRGQEARLRCSPMKGHSHVYWYRQLPEEGLKFMVYLQKENIIDESGMPKERFSAEFPKEGPSILRIQQVVRGDSAAYFCASSPAGIRNQPQHFGDGTRLSIL.

V usage is TRBV19 and J usage is TRBJ2-1; TRBD2 matches at 8 bases. V lost 1 base and J lost 4; bases outside the gene matches: 9. CDR3 length: 17 residues. CDR1 and CDR2 (germline): LNHDA, SQIVND (reference sequence). The DNA for the CDR3 is TGTGCCAGTAGTATAGGGATAGCGGGGCTACTATACAATGAGCAGTTCTTC. It translates to CASSIGIAGLLYNEQFF.

The rearrangement uses TRBV4-1 and TRBJ2-2; tentatively, D is TRBD1 (5 bases). The V gene lost 0 bases and the J gene lost 4 bases, with 12 bases spanning the gap. Germline CDR1 MGHRA, CDR2 YSYEKL. This CDR3 comprises 16 residues. The CDR3 protein is CASSQDPGLRTGELFF. The CDR3 nucleotides are TGCGCCAGCAGCCAAGATCCAGGGTTACGCACCGGGGAGCTGTTTTTT.

The genes are TRBV12-5 and TRBJ2-3, with TRBD2 matching over 11 bases. The length of the CDR3 is 23 residues. CDR1 and CDR2 from the germline V gene are LGHNT and FRNRAP. The V and J ends lost 2 bases and 3 bases, in that order; junction bases with no gene match: 25. CDR3 bases: TGTGCTAGTGGTTTGATTCCGGGACTAGCGGTACTAGCCGCCAAAACGCATACAGATACGCAGTATTTT. Its translation is CASGLIPGLAVLAAKTHTDTQYF. The whole variable domain, filled in from reference TRBV12-5 and TRBJ2-3, reads DARVTQTPRHKVTEMGQEVTMRCQPILGHNTVFWYRQTMMQGLELLAYFRNRAPLDDSGMPKDRFSAEMPDATLATLKIQPSEPRDSAVYFCASGLIPGLAVLAAKTHTDTQYFGPGTRLTVL.

Note on this clone: This CDR3 is also generated by other DNA sequences in the sample. The rearrangement uses TRBV2 and TRBJ2-7; D gene uncertain. The CDR3 totals 15 residues. The V end lost 3 bases, the J end lost 0 bases, and 12 bases lay between the germline ends. CDR1 is SNHLY and CDR2 is FYNNEI in the germline V gene. The CDR3 sequence: CASSEERPSSYEQYF. Here the CDR3 DNA reads TGTGCCAGCAGTGAGGAAAGACCTAGCTCCTACGAGCAGTACTTC.

This chain connects TRBV28 to TRBJ1-1, with 7 nucleotides matching TRBD1. This CDR3 contains 15 residues. CDR1 and CDR2 from the germline V gene are MDHEN and SYDVKM. Trimming removed 8 bases from V and 1 base from J; junction bases left unmatched: 10. The CDR3 region has the DNA TGTGCCAGCTCACTGACAGGGATTACGAACACTGAAGCTTTCTTT. This codes for CASSLTGITNTEAFF.

This chain uses TRBV2 with TRBJ2-3, with TRBD2 identical over 9 bases. Germline loops: CDR1 SNHLY, CDR2 FYNNEI. With 6 bases clipped from V and 7 bases from J, the junction kept 8 bases outside the gene matches. The CDR3 has 14 residues. The CDR3 nucleotides are TGTGCCAGCAGGGCGGCGGGGGGGTACAATACGCAGTATTTT. The encoded protein is CASRAAGGYNTQYF.

The rearrangement uses TRBV29-1 and TRBJ1-5, with 8 bases fitting TRBD1. There are 12 residues in the CDR3. The junction had 5 bases not matched to a gene; V was cut back by 6 bases and J by 7 bases. CDR1 is SQVTM and CDR2 is ANQGSEA in the germline V gene. The CDR3: CSVTGGGQPQHF. The CDR3 DNA reads TGCAGCGTCACAGGGGGTGGACAGCCCCAGCATTTT.

This clone showed up many times. The chain recombines TRBV28 with TRBJ1-5; weak D call: TRBD1 (6 bases). Trimming left V 6 bases short and J 3 bases short, with 12 bases between. This CDR3 has 14 amino acids. Looked up from germline, CDR1 is MDHEN and CDR2 is SYDVKM. CDR3 in amino acids: CASRPAGVNQPQHF. CDR3 nucleotide sequence: TGTGCCAGCAGGCCAGCAGGGGTCAATCAGCCCCAGCATTTT. The full variable domain, its missing parts supplied by reference TRBV28 and TRBJ1-5, is DVKVTQSSRYLVKRTGEKVFLECVQDMDHENMFWYRQDPGLGLRLIYFSYDVKMKEKGDIPEGYSVSREKKERFSLILESASTNQTSMYLCASRPAGVNQPQHFGDGTRLSIL.